This entry describes one TCR beta chain. Its antigen remains undetermined. Per-base qualities were not stored, and no clone one base away is much larger. TCRbeta CDR3 regions were amplified from genomic DNA using the immunoSEQ Assay, a bias-controlled multiplex PCR. The authors processed their data as follows. The number of nucleated cells in each sample was estimated from the amplification of reference gene primers within the assay. Sequence reads were collapsed and filtered to measure the absolute abundance of every unique TCRbeta CDR3 rearrangement. For each sample, productive Simpson clonality was calculated by taking the square root of Simpson's diversity index across productive rearrangements. TCRdb retrieved this table from immuneACCESS and kept in-frame rearrangements only. Not all clones are present; in checked studies, unresolved V genes account for under half, and no reason is known for the remainder. That table furnishes V, J and clone size, whereas the DNA furnished D and trimming. This sample holds approximately 330,000 clones; 80% to 90% were observed only once. Approximately 4.4% of the sample rests with the top ten.

The record originates from a study of blood T cell repertoires in COVID-19 (dated by TCRdb to 2020 to 2022). About the full investigation: The collaborator samples originated in the United States, Italy and Spain and spanned the acute and convalescent phases of COVID-19. A freely available public database, intended as a resource for researchers studying the immune response to SARS-CoV-2, is where the repertoires were released. The prospective study material was composed of cDNA or gDNA derived from T cells, B-cell-depleted T cells, or PBMCs. HLA class I and class II types, where available, came from metadata supplied by the sample provider rather than from assay-based typing. Samples were obtained from the ongoing ImmuneRACE study (first 160 participants) and from 1,000 to 1,500 subjects provided by 6 global collaborators. A de-identified subject ID, COVID-19 status, age in years and sex were almost always included in the sample metadata. Subjects who had been exposed to COVID-19, were actively infected with it, or had recovered from it provided the deeply sampled blood TCRbeta repertoires that made up the dataset. Points the paper makes about the study in general: How much clinical and demographic metadata was included differed by source and by participant, and the metadata was provided uncurated.

From its cysteine to its phenylalanine, the CDR3 spans 13 amino acids. Only the CDR3 portion is preserved as DNA: 39 bases, with reading frame beginning at the first base. From a lookup of the germline V gene, CDR1 and CDR2 are LGHNA and YSLEER. The V end loses 0 bases and the J end loses 14 bases, and a stretch of 11 bases separates them. Enrolling through a virtual design, the prospective study's participants ranged in age from roughly 18 to 95 years and lived across more than 20 United States geographic areas. In the prospective study, cohorts were assigned on the basis of participant-reported clinical history obtained from a screening survey and a study questionnaire. In the prospective study, whole blood, serum and a nasopharyngeal or oropharyngeal swab were collected from each participant by mobile phlebotomists. Additional blood draws and questionnaires over a roughly two-month period could optionally be provided by prospective study participants. Prospective study blood samples were shipped either frozen or at room temperature before DNA extraction.

The clonotype comes from a woman aged 40 to 50 with acute COVID-19. The chain was built from TRBV4-3 and TRBJ1-6; the D gene is perhaps TRBD1, from 5 matching bases. The sample comprised PBMCs or T cells enriched from blood (not recorded which). This receptor carries the CDR3 CASSQDQGSSLHF. The nucleotides are TGCGCCAGCAGCCAAGATCAGGGATCTTCCCTCCACTTT.